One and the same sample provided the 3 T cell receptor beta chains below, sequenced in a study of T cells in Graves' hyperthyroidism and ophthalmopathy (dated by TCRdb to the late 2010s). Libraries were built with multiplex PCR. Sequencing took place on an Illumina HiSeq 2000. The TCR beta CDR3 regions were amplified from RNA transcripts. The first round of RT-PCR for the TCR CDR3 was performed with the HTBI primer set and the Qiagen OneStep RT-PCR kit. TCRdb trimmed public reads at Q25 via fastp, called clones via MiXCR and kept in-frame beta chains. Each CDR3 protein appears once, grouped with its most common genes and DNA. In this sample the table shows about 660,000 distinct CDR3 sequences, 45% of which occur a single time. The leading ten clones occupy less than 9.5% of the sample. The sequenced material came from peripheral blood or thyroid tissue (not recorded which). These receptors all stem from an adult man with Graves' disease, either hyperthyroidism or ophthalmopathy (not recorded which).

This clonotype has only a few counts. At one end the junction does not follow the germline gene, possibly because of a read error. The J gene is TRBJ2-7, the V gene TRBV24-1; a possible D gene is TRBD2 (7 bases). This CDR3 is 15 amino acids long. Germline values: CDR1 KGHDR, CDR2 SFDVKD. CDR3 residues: CATSDGGGGRHEQCF. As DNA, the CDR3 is TGTGCCACCAGTGACGGAGGGGGGGGAAGGCACGAGCAGTGCTTC.

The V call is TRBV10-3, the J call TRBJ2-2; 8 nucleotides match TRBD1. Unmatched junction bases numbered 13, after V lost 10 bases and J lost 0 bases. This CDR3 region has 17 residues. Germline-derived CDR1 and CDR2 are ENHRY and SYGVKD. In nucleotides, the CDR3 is TGTGCCAGCAGCAGGTTTGGGACAGGCTCGAACACCGGGGAGCTGTTTTTT. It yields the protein CASSRFGTGSNTGELFF.

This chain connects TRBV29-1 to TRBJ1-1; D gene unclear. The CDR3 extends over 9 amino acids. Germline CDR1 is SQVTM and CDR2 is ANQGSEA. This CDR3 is CSGGWRAFF. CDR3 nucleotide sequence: TGCAGTGGAGGATGGAGGGCTTTCTTT.